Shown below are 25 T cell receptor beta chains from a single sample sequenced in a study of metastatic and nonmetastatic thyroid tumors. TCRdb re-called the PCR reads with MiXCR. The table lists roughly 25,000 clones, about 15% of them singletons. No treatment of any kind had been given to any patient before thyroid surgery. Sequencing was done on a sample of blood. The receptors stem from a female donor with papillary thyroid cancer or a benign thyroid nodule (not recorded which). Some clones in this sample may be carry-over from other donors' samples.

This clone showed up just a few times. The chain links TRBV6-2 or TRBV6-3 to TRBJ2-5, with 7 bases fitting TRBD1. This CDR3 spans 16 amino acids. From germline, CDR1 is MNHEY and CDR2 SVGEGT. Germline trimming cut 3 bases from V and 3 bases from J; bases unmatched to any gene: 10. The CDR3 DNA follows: TGTGCCAGCAGTTATGTGGGACAGACACGTAAAGAGACCCAGTACTTC. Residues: CASSYVGQTRKETQYF.

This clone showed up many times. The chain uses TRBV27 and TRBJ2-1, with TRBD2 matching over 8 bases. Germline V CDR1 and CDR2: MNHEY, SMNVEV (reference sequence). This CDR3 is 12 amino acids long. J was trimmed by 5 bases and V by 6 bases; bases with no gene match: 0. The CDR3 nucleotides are TGTGCCAGCAGGGGACTAGACAATGAGCAGTTCTTC. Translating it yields CASRGLDNEQFF.

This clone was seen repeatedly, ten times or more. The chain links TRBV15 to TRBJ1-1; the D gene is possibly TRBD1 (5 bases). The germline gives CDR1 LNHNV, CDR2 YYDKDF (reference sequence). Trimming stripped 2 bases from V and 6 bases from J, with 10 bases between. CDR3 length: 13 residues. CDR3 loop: CATSRRGKAEAFF. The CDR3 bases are TGTGCCACCAGCAGACGGGGGAAGGCTGAAGCTTTCTTT.

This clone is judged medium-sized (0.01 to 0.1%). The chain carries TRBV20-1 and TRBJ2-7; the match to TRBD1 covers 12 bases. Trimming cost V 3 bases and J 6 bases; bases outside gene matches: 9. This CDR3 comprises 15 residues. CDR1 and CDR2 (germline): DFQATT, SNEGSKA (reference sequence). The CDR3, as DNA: TGCAGTGCTAGCGCACCGGGACAGGGGGCGCGCGAGCAGTACTTC. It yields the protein CSASAPGQGAREQYF.

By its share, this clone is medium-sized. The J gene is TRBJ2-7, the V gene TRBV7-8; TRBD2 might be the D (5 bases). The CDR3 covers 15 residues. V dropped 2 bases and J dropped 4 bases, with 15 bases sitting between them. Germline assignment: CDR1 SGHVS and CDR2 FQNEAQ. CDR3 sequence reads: CASSLSGVRGYEQYF. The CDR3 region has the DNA TGTGCCAGCAGCTTATCCGGCGTACGGGGATACGAGCAGTACTTC.

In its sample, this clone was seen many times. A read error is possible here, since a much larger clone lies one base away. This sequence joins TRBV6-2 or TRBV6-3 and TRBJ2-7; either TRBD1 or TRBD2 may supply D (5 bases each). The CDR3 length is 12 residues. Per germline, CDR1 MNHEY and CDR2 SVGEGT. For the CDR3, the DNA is TGTGCCAGTGGACTGTTAATAGGGGAGCAGCACTTC. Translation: CASGLLIGEQHF.

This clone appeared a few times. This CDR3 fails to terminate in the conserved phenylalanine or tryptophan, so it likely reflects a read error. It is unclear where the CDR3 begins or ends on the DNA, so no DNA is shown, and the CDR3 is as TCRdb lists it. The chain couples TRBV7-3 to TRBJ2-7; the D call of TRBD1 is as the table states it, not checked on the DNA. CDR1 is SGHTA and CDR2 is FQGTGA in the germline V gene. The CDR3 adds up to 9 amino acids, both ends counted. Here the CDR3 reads CASSLRGGP.

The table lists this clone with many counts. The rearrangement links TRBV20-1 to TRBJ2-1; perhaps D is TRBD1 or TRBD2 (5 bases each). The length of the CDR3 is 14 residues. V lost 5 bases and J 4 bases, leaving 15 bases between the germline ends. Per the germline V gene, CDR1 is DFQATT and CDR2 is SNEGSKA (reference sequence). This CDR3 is CSAWPGRGYNEQFF. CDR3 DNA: TGCAGTGCTTGGCCGGGACGAGGTTACAATGAGCAGTTCTTC.

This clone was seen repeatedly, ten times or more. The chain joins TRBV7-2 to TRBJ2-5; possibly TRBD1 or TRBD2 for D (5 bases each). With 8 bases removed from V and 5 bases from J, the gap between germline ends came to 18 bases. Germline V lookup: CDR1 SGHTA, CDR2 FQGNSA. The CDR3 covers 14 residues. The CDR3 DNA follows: TGTGCCAGCCCACCGGTGTGGGGCGGGGAGACCCAGTACTTC. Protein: CASPPVWGGETQYF. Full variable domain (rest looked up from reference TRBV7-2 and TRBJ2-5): GAGVSQSPSNKVTEKGKDVELRCDPISGHTALYWYRQSLGQGLEFLIYFQGNSAPDKSGLPSDRFSAERTGGSVSTLTIQRTQQEDSAVYLCASPPVWGGETQYFGPGTRLLVL.

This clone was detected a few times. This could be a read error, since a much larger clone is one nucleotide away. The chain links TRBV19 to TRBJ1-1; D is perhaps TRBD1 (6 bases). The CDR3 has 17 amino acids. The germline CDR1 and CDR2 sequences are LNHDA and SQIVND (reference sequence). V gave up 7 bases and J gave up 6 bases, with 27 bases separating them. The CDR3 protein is CASTHLSPGPGGAEAFF. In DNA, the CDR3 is TGTGCCAGTACTCACCTCTCCCCGGGGCCGGGGGGCGCTGAAGCTTTCTTT. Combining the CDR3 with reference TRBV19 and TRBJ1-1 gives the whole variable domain DGGITQSPKYLFRKEGQNVTLSCEQNLNHDAMYWYRQDPGQGLRLIYYSQIVNDFQKGDIAEGYSVSREKKESFPLTVTSAQKNPTAFYLCASTHLSPGPGGAEAFFGQGTRLTVV.

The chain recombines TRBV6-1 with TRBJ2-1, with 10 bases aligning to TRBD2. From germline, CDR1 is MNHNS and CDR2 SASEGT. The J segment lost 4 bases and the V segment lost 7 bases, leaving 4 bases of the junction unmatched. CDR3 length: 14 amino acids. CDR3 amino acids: CASTISGGYNEQFF. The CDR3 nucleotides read TGTGCCAGCACTATTAGCGGGGGGTACAATGAGCAGTTCTTC.

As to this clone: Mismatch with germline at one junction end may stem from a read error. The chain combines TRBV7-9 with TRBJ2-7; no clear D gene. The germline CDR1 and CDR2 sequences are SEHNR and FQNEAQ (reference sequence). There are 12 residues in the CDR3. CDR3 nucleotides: TGTGCCAGCATCTTAGTCTCCTACGAGCAGTACTTC. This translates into CASILVSYEQYF.

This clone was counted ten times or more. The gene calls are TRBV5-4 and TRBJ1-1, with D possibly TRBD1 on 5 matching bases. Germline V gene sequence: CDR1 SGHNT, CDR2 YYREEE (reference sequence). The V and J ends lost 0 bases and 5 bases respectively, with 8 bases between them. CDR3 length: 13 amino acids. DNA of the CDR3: TGTGCCAGCAGCTTGGAAGAGGGGACTGAAGCTTTCTTT. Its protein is CASSLEEGTEAFF. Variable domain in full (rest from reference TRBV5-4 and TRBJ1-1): ETGVTQSPTHLIKTRGQQVTLRCSSQSGHNTVSWYQQALGQGPQFIFQYYREEENGRGNFPPRFSGLQFPNYSSELNVNALELDDSALYLCASSLEEGTEAFFGQGTRLTVV.

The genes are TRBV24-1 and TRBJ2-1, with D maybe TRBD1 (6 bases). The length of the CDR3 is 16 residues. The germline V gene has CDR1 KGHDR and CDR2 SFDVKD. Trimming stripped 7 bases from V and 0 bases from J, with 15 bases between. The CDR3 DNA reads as TGTGCCACCAGGCATAGGGGGAGTGGCTCCTACAATGAGCAGTTCTTC. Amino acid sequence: CATRHRGSGSYNEQFF.

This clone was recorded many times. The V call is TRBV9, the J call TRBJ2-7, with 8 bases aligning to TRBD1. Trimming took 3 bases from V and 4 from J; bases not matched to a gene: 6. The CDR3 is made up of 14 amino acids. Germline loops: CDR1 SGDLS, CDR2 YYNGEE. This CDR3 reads CASSADRGGYEQYF. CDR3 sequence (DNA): TGTGCCAGCAGCGCAGACAGGGGCGGATACGAGCAGTACTTC.

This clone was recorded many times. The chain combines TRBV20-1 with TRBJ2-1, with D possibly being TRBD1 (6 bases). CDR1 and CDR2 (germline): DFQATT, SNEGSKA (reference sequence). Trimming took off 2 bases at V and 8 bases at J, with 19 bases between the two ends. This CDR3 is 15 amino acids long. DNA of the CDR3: TGCAGTGCTAGAACCCGGGACAAAATTACCGATGAGCAGTTCTTC. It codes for CSARTRDKITDEQFF.

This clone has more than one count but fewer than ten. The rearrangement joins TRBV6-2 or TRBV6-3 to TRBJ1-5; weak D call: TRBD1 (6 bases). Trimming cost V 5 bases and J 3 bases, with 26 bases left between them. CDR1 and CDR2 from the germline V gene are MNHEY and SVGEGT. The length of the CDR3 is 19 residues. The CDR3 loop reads CASSTYHVQGGIINQPQHF. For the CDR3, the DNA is TGTGCCAGCAGTACCTATCACGTACAGGGAGGGATAATCAATCAGCCCCAGCATTTT.

The CDR3 here is CASSFSLAGVEPYEQYF. In DNA, the CDR3 is TGTGCCAGCAGCTTCTCTTTAGCGGGGGTCGAACCCTACGAGCAGTACTTC. V usage is TRBV11-2 and J usage is TRBJ2-7; 9 bases match TRBD2. Trimming at V came to 3 bases and at J to 2 bases, leaving 11 bases not matched to a gene. The CDR3 is made up of 17 amino acids. The germline V gene has CDR1 SGHAT and CDR2 FQNNGV. The full variable domain, with the rest looked up from reference TRBV11-2 and TRBJ2-7, is EAGVAQSPRYKIIEKRQSVAFWCNPISGHATLYWYQQILGQGPKLLIQFQNNGVVDDSQLPKDRFSAERLKGVDSTLKIQPAKLEDSAVYLCASSFSLAGVEPYEQYFGPGTRLTVT.

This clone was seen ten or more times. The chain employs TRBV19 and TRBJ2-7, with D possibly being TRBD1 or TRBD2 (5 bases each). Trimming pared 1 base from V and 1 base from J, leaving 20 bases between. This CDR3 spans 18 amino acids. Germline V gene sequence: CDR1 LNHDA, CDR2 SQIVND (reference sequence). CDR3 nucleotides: TGTGCCAGTAGTATAGCCCACACCTTACCGGGACCGTCCTACGAGCAGTACTTC. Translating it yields CASSIAHTLPGPSYEQYF. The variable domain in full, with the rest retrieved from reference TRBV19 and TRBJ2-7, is DGGITQSPKYLFRKEGQNVTLSCEQNLNHDAMYWYRQDPGQGLRLIYYSQIVNDFQKGDIAEGYSVSREKKESFPLTVTSAQKNPTAFYLCASSIAHTLPGPSYEQYFGPGTRLTVT.

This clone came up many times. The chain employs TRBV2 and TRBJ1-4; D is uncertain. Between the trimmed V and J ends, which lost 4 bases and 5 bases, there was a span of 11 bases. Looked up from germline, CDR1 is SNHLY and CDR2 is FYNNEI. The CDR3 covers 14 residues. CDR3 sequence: CASSGTELNEKLFF. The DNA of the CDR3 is TGTGCCAGCAGTGGGACGGAACTAAATGAAAAACTGTTTTTT.

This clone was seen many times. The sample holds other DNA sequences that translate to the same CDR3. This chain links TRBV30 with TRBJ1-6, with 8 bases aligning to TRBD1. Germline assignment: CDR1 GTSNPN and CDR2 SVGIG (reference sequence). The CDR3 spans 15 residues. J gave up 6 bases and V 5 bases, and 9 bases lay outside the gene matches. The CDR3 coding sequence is TGTGCCTGGCAAATAGGACAGGGCGGTAATTCACCCCTCCACTTT. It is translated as CAWQIGQGGNSPLHF.

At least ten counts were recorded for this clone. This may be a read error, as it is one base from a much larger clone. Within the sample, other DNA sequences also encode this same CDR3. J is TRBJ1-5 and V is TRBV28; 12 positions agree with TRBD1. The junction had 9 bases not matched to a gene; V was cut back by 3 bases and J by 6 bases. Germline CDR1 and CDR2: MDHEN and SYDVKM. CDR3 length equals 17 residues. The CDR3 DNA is TGTGCCAGCAGTTTGCCGGGACAGGGGGCATCGGTTCAGCCCCAGCATTTT. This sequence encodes CASSLPGQGASVQPQHF.

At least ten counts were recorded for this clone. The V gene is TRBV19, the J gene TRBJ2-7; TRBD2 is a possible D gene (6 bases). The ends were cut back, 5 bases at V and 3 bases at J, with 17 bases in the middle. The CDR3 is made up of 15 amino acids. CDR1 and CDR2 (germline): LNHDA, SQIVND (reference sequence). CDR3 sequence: CASSPLGGSLYEQYF. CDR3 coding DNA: TGTGCCAGTAGTCCCCTAGGAGGGAGCCTCTACGAGCAGTACTTC.

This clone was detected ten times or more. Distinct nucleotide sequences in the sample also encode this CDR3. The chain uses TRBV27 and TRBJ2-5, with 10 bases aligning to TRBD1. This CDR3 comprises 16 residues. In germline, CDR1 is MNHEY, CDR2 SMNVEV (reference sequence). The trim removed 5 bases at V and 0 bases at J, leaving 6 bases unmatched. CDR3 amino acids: CASSPRDRGNQETQYF. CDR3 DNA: TGTGCCAGCAGTCCCAGGGACAGGGGAAACCAAGAGACCCAGTACTTC.

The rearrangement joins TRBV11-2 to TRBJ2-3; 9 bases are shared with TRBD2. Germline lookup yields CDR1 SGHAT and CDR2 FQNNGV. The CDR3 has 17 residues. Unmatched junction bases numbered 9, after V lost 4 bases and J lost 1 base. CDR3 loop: CASSSWRRGGRTDTQYF. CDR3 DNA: TGTGCCAGCAGCTCGTGGCGGCGGGGGGGACGCACAGATACGCAGTATTTT.